Each of the 28 T cell receptor beta chains below was sequenced from the same sample in a study of technical replicates of blood from a few donors. Generated by immunoSEQ multiplex PCR, the TCRdb table keeps only in-frame clones and is missing some. Among tens of thousands of clones listed, roughly 96% were seen once. Sequencing used T cells isolated from PBMCs. The receptors come from a human donor in good health.

The V call is TRBV6-6, the J call TRBJ1-6, with D perhaps matching TRBD1 (5 bases). Germline V gene sequence: CDR1 MNHNY, CDR2 SVGAGI (reference sequence). This CDR3 contains 13 residues. V lost 7 bases and J 7 bases, leaving 11 bases between the germline ends. The CDR3 DNA follows: TGTGCCAGCATCGCCAGGGAAAATTCACCCCTCCACTTT. This translates into CASIARENSPLHF.

The rearrangement links TRBV5-1 to TRBJ2-1, with 10 bases that match TRBD1. Germline CDR1 reads SGHRS; CDR2 reads YFSETQ. After removal of 1 base from V and 6 bases from J, the junction contained 13 bases not matched to a gene. This CDR3 is built from 18 residues. As DNA, the CDR3 is TGCGCCAGCAGCTTGCTACCTACCGGGACAGGGGATATCAATGAGCAGTTCTTC. Protein: CASSLLPTGTGDINEQFF.

This clone was found once. This CDR3 is CASSLGIRRALNTEAFF. CDR3 nucleotides: TGTGCCAGCAGCTTAGGGATTAGGAGGGCATTGAACACTGAAGCTTTCTTT. This chain links TRBV11-2 with TRBJ1-1, with D hard to call. The V end lost 1 base, the J end lost 0 bases, and 15 bases lay between the germline ends. The CDR3 length is 17 residues. Germline assignment: CDR1 SGHAT and CDR2 FQNNGV.

The chain employs TRBV9 and TRBJ2-5, with 7 bases matching TRBD1. Germline V CDR1 and CDR2: SGDLS, YYNGEE. The CDR3 has 15 amino acids. V dropped 0 bases and J dropped 5; count of bases not matched to a gene: 7. CDR3 bases: TGTGCCAGCAGCGTAGGGGACAGTCAGTGGGAGACCCAGTACTTC. Translation: CASSVGDSQWETQYF.

This clone was detected once. The chain employs TRBV6-1 and TRBJ1-1, with TRBD1 matching over 9 bases. The V gene's germline CDR1 is MNHNS and CDR2 SASEGT. V lost 3 bases to trimming and J lost 3 bases; unmatched junction nucleotides: 14. The CDR3 covers 18 residues. This CDR3 is CASSDDWTGDTLYTEAFF. DNA for the CDR3: TGTGCCAGCAGTGATGACTGGACAGGGGATACGCTTTACACTGAAGCTTTCTTT.

The rearrangement joins TRBV29-1 to TRBJ2-3; 7 bases are shared with TRBD2. In germline, CDR1 is SQVTM, CDR2 ANQGSEA. With 5 bases clipped from V and 3 bases from J, the junction kept 8 bases outside the gene matches. The CDR3 is made up of 14 amino acids. CDR3 protein: CSVFGREGTDTQYF. The CDR3 DNA reads as TGCAGCGTTTTTGGAAGGGAGGGGACAGATACGCAGTATTTT.

The chain uses TRBV29-1 and TRBJ1-2; tentatively, D is TRBD1 (5 bases). Germline CDR1 SQVTM, CDR2 ANQGSEA. The CDR3 has 13 residues. V lost 6 bases, J lost 2 bases, and 13 bases lay in between. The CDR3 DNA follows: TGCAGCGTCCACGGGGCGGGGAACTATGGCTACACCTTC. Residues: CSVHGAGNYGYTF.

This clone was observed a single time. The chain employs TRBV25-1 and TRBJ2-3; 7 bases align to TRBD1. Germline trimming cut 6 bases from V and 1 base from J; bases unmatched to any gene: 7. This CDR3 has 15 residues. From germline, CDR1 is MGHDK and CDR2 SYGVNS. Here the CDR3 DNA reads TGTGCCAGCAGCCTAACAGGGGTTGGCACAGATACGCAGTATTTT. This translates into CASSLTGVGTDTQYF.

The chain carries TRBV5-1 and TRBJ2-7, with 12 positions matching TRBD1. CDR1 is SGHRS, CDR2 YFSETQ, per germline. V trimming: 4 bases; J trimming: 5 bases; junction bases outside the gene matches: 7. The CDR3 runs 15 residues. The CDR3 protein is CASSDPGQGANEQYF. CDR3 sequence (DNA): TGCGCCAGCAGCGATCCGGGACAGGGGGCAAACGAGCAGTACTTC.

This clone appeared once. V gene TRBV28 combines with J gene TRBJ2-3; 7 bases map to TRBD2. The V gene's germline CDR1 is MDHEN and CDR2 SYDVKM. This CDR3 comprises 15 residues. The ends lost 5 bases at V and 1 base at J; junction bases unmatched: 6. The CDR3 loop reads CASSLSLAGTDTQYF. Written as DNA, the CDR3 is TGTGCCAGCAGTCTATCCCTAGCGGGCACAGATACGCAGTATTTT.

The chain has TRBV9 and TRBJ1-1; a possible D gene is TRBD1 (6 bases). Germline assignment: CDR1 SGDLS and CDR2 YYNGEE. This CDR3 is 17 amino acids long. V was clipped by 4 bases and J by 0 bases, with 19 bases between them. The CDR3 spells CASSRPGQLGMNTEAFF. CDR3 sequence (DNA): TGTGCCAGCAGCCGACCCGGACAGTTGGGGATGAACACTGAAGCTTTCTTT.

Only one count was recorded for this clone. The CDR3 loop is CASSQSRVGLAATDTQYF. The CDR3 DNA reads TGTGCCAGCAGCCAATCACGGGTGGGACTAGCGGCCACAGATACGCAGTATTTT. This chain joins TRBV11-3 and TRBJ2-3; 11 bases are shared with TRBD2. Germline V CDR1 and CDR2: SGHNT, YENEEA. V gave up 5 bases and J gave up 2 bases; unmatched junction bases: 12. The CDR3 totals 18 residues.

V gene TRBV7-6 combines with J gene TRBJ1-4, with D maybe TRBD1 (6 bases). The CDR3 spans 16 residues. Trimming stripped 1 base from V and 5 bases from J, with 14 bases between. CDR1 SGHVS and CDR2 FNYEAQ come from the germline V gene. CDR3 DNA: TGTGCCAGCAGCTTAGTAGGGGGACAAGTCAATGAAAAACTGTTTTTT. Translated: CASSLVGGQVNEKLFF.

The V gene is TRBV28, the J gene TRBJ2-5; TRBD2 matches at 16 bases. Per the germline V gene, CDR1 is MDHEN and CDR2 is SYDVKM. V gave up 4 bases and J gave up 4 bases; unmatched junction bases: 12. This CDR3 spans 19 amino acids. The CDR3 reads CASSYGTSGRVVWGETQYF. CDR3 nucleotides: TGTGCCAGCAGTTATGGGACTAGCGGGAGGGTTGTATGGGGAGAGACCCAGTACTTC. The whole variable domain, filled in from reference TRBV28 and TRBJ2-5, reads DVKVTQSSRYLVKRTGEKVFLECVQDMDHENMFWYRQDPGLGLRLIYFSYDVKMKEKGDIPEGYSVSREKKERFSLILESASTNQTSMYLCASSYGTSGRVVWGETQYFGPGTRLLVL.

The chain couples TRBV7-9 to TRBJ1-5; possibly TRBD1 for D (6 bases). V lost 8 bases, J lost 3 bases, and 14 bases lay in between. This CDR3 has 14 amino acids. The germline V gene has CDR1 SEHNR and CDR2 FQNEAQ (reference sequence). The DNA of the CDR3 is TGTGCCAGCCACGCAGGGGAAGTCAATCAGCCCCAGCATTTT. This encodes CASHAGEVNQPQHF.

The rearrangement joins TRBV4-1 to TRBJ2-3; TRBD2 aligns across 11 bases. The CDR3 contains 17 residues. J gave up 5 bases and V 2 bases, and 9 bases lay outside the gene matches. Germline CDR1 is MGHRA and CDR2 is YSYEKL. The DNA of the CDR3 is TGCGCCAGCAGCCAACCTCAGGGGCTAGCGGGAGGAGATACGCAGTATTTT. Its protein is CASSQPQGLAGGDTQYF.

J is TRBJ2-1 and V is TRBV11-3; the D gene is possibly TRBD1 (5 bases). The CDR3 covers 13 residues. Germline CDR1 reads SGHNT; CDR2 reads YENEEA. Trimming cost V 5 bases and J 6 bases, with 11 bases left between them. The chain's CDR3 is CASSRQGFNEQFF. CDR3 nucleotide sequence: TGTGCCAGCAGCCGTCAGGGTTTCAATGAGCAGTTCTTC.

The V gene is TRBV19, the J gene TRBJ2-5; a possible D gene is TRBD2 (5 bases). The CDR3 covers 17 residues. The V gene's germline CDR1 is LNHDA and CDR2 SQIVND (reference sequence). Trimming stripped 6 bases from V and 0 bases from J, with 20 bases between. DNA for the CDR3: TGTGCCAGTAGCCCGGGAAGGAGGCGGCGGTACCAAGAGACCCAGTACTTC. Its translation: CASSPGRRRRYQETQYF.

V and J are TRBV19 and TRBJ1-1; TRBD1 might be the D (5 bases). V was shortened by 4 bases and J by 0 bases, with 12 bases between the two germline ends. CDR3 length equals 15 residues. CDR1 is LNHDA, CDR2 SQIVND, per germline (reference sequence). The CDR3: CASSTSGGLNTEAFF. CDR3 DNA: TGTGCCAGTAGTACCTCGGGGGGACTGAACACTGAAGCTTTCTTT.

The rearrangement joins TRBV18 to TRBJ2-7; 8 bases are a match to TRBD1. The length of the CDR3 is 14 residues. Germline CDR1 and CDR2: KGHSH and LQKENI. V dropped 1 base and J dropped 3; count of bases not matched to a gene: 2. The CDR3 DNA follows: TGTGCCAGCTCACCACTCGGACAGGGCTACGAGCAGTACTTC. It specifies CASSPLGQGYEQYF.

The chain combines TRBV19 with TRBJ2-1; TRBD2 matches at 7 bases. This CDR3 is built from 15 residues. CDR1 is LNHDA, CDR2 SQIVND, per germline (reference sequence). V was pared by 1 base and J by 4 bases, with 4 bases of the junction left unmatched. Here the CDR3 reads CASSIGAGEYNEQFF. Written as DNA, the CDR3 is TGTGCCAGTAGTATAGGCGCGGGAGAATACAATGAGCAGTTCTTC.

The chain recombines TRBV12-2 with TRBJ2-3; the table's D call, TRBD2, was not checked against the DNA. TRBV12-2 is a documented pseudogene. The CDR3 extends over 17 amino acids. The CDR3, as DNA: TGTGCAAGTCGCTTAGATAACTGCGGGAGGGTTACAGATACGCAGTATTTT. Its translation is CASRLDNCGRVTDTQYF.

The J gene is TRBJ2-3, the V gene TRBV6-5; TRBD1 might be the D (6 bases). This CDR3 contains 14 residues. Germline assignment: CDR1 MNHEY and CDR2 SVGAGI. V was shortened by 8 bases and J by 4 bases, with 16 bases between the two germline ends. The CDR3 region has the DNA TGTGCCAGCTTCACAGGGAGCCGGGCAGATACGCAGTATTTT. Translated: CASFTGSRADTQYF.

This chain joins TRBV6-6 and TRBJ2-7; 8 nucleotides align to TRBD1. V lost 0 bases to trimming and J lost 9 bases; unmatched junction nucleotides: 4. The V gene's germline CDR1 is MNHNY and CDR2 SVGAGI (reference sequence). The CDR3 spans 13 residues. The CDR3 DNA reads as TGTGCCAGCAGTTACTCTTCAGGGGGCGGGCAGTACTTC. Translation gives CASSYSSGGGQYF.

The chain has TRBV30 and TRBJ1-2; D perhaps matches TRBD1 (5 bases). The CDR3 runs to 15 residues. Germline V gene sequence: CDR1 GTSNPN, CDR2 SVGIG (reference sequence). V was trimmed by 4 bases and J by 4 bases, leaving 19 bases between them. Written as DNA, the CDR3 is TGTGCCTGGATGGGGAGGGGCAGATCGGGCTATGGCTACACCTTC. Protein sequence: CAWMGRGRSGYGYTF.

V is TRBV15 and J is TRBJ1-5, with 8 bases fitting TRBD1. CDR1 and CDR2 from the germline V gene are LNHNV and YYDKDF (reference sequence). V gave up 0 bases and J gave up 15 bases; unmatched junction bases: 7. The CDR3 is made up of 13 amino acids. CDR3 protein: CATSRDPRDRPHF. Here the CDR3 DNA reads TGTGCCACCAGCAGAGATCCCCGGGACAGGCCGCATTTT.

This chain uses TRBV27 with TRBJ2-2; tentative D call: TRBD2 (6 bases). Germline assignment: CDR1 MNHEY and CDR2 SMNVEV (reference sequence). This CDR3 is 16 amino acids long. The germline V and J ends were trimmed by 2 bases and 4 bases, with 14 bases remaining between them. The chain's CDR3 is CASSLPGPGVTGELFF. CDR3 bases: TGTGCCAGCAGTTTACCGGGACCGGGGGTCACCGGGGAGCTGTTTTTT.

The gene calls are TRBV6-6 and TRBJ2-1; TRBD2 is a possible D gene (5 bases). The CDR3 is made up of 14 amino acids. V was trimmed by 2 bases and J by 3 bases, leaving 8 bases between them. CDR1 and CDR2 from the germline V gene are MNHNY and SVGAGI (reference sequence). CDR3 DNA: TGTGCCAGCAGTTACACTCGGGGCTACAATGAGCAGTTCTTC. Its translation is CASSYTRGYNEQFF.